Sequencing of this T cell receptor beta chain was carried out in a study of identical twins. Study-wide findings and caveats: Cross-sectional statistical analysis, not tracking of the same donors, underpinned the conclusions. The study found weaker excess twin sharing in beta out-of-frame sequences.

Each CDR3 protein gets one entry after TCRdb re-called the 5' RACE reads with MiXCR. Altogether about 530,000 distinct CDR3 sequences are present, approximately 14% being singletons, with the ten largest covering roughly 0.43%. This clonotype was seen more than once but under ten times. Its antigen remains unknown. Looked up from germline, CDR1 is SQVTM and CDR2 is ANQGSEA. V shed 4 bases and J 7 bases; nucleotides not matched to a gene: 5. The CDR3 is 13 residues long. These data were also filed under a second study, of yellow fever vaccine responses in identical twins.

The receptor was isolated from a woman younger than 30 in good health. The chain links TRBV29-1 to TRBJ1-4, with 8 bases lining up with TRBD1. The sample consisted of CD4+ T cells sorted from blood. The CDR3 bases are TGCAGCGTTGGTTGGCAGGGGGCTGAAAAACTGTTTTTT. Translation: CSVGWQGAEKLFF.